The 30 T cell receptor beta chains listed next were all sequenced from one sample in a study of CD8 T cells in ankylosing spondylitis. MiXCR, applied by TCRdb to the 5' RACE reads, yields one record per CDR3 protein. The table shows 100,000 to 150,000 distinct CDR3 sequences, with about a tenth occurring only once. The sequenced sample consisted of blood, either unsorted or a sorted T cell fraction (not recorded which). The receptors shown here come from a male donor with ankylosing spondylitis or in good health (not recorded which).

This clonotype was seen a few times. The CDR3 protein is CASSLFGSRDTQYF. CDR3 DNA sequence: TGTGCCAGCAGTTTATTCGGGTCCCGGGATACGCAGTATTTT. The chain recombines TRBV12-3 or TRBV12-4 with TRBJ2-3; D is undetermined. The CDR3 has 14 residues. V lost 2 bases and J lost 6, with 12 bases in between.

There are many counts of this clonotype. This chain joins TRBV28 and TRBJ2-7; 9 bases line up with TRBD1. With 5 bases clipped from V and 2 bases from J, the junction kept 7 bases outside the gene matches. Germline V gives CDR1 MDHEN, CDR2 SYDVKM. This CDR3 contains 15 residues. CDR3 coding DNA: TGTGCCAGCAGTAGCGCGACAGGGGGAACCTACGAGCAGTACTTC. Translating gives CASSSATGGTYEQYF.

On this clonotype itself: A much larger clone is a single base away; this may be a read error. The CDR3 here is CASSYQPEHF. As DNA, the CDR3 is TGTGCCAGCAGTTATCAGCCCGAGCATTTT. The chain employs TRBV27 and TRBJ1-5; D gene uncertain. CDR3 length equals 10 residues. Germline CDR1 is MNHEY and CDR2 is SMNVEV (reference sequence).

In its sample, this clonotype was seen many times. V and J are TRBV20-1 and TRBJ2-1; TRBD2 is a possible D gene (6 bases). Germline assignment: CDR1 DFQATT and CDR2 SNEGSKA (reference sequence). V gave up 6 bases and J gave up 12 bases, with 15 bases separating them. This CDR3 is 11 amino acids long. CDR3 region: CSAKGTERQFF. The DNA for the CDR3 is TGCAGTGCCAAAGGGACTGAACGGCAGTTCTTC.

This clonotype was seen repeatedly, ten times or more. V is TRBV5-1 and J is TRBJ2-1; D is ambiguous. V lost 0 bases to trimming and J lost 8 bases, with 15 bases between them. CDR1 is SGHRS and CDR2 is YFSETQ in the germline V gene. The CDR3 loop spans 15 amino acids. CDR3 bases: TGCGCCAGCAGCTTGGAACAGCCCCAGATCGATGAGCAGTTCTTC. Encoded protein: CASSLEQPQIDEQFF.

Only a few counts were recorded for this clonotype. V gene TRBV24-1 combines with J gene TRBJ1-1; D is possibly TRBD1 (5 bases). The CDR3 loop spans 13 amino acids. The germline gives CDR1 KGHDR, CDR2 SFDVKD. V was trimmed by 3 bases and J by 10 bases, leaving 14 bases between them. CDR3 nucleotides: TGTGCCACCAGTGATCGGGGCGACCATGGAGCTTTCTTT. Amino acid sequence: CATSDRGDHGAFF.

This clonotype came up many times. This rearrangement joins TRBV15 to TRBJ2-5; 11 nucleotides align to TRBD2. The V gene's germline CDR1 is LNHNV and CDR2 YYDKDF (reference sequence). The CDR3 spans 13 residues. The J segment lost 3 bases and the V segment lost 8 bases, leaving 2 bases of the junction unmatched. The CDR3 DNA reads TGTGCCACCCTTAGCGGGAGGGAAGAGACCCAGTACTTC. Its translation is CATLSGREETQYF.

A few counts support this clonotype. The chain employs TRBV24-1 and TRBJ1-2; no clear D gene. This CDR3 has 20 residues. The germline V gene encodes CDR1 KGHDR and CDR2 SFDVKD. V was trimmed by 2 bases and J by 1 base, leaving 25 bases between them. The CDR3 reads CATSDSQATREAASNYGYTF. The CDR3 region has the DNA TGTGCCACCAGTGATTCTCAGGCGACCCGGGAGGCCGCGAGTAACTATGGCTACACCTTC.

This clonotype was recorded at least ten times. The V gene is TRBV5-1, the J gene TRBJ2-3, with 8 nucleotides matching TRBD2. The CDR3 covers 15 residues. CDR1 is SGHRS, CDR2 YFSETQ, per germline. V was clipped by 6 bases and J by 0 bases; unmatched bases: 6. The CDR3 sequence is CASIRRGGSTDTQYF. The CDR3 DNA follows: TGCGCCAGCATTCGACGGGGGGGTAGCACAGATACGCAGTATTTT.

Many counts were recorded for this clonotype. The chain combines TRBV3-1 with TRBJ2-7, with TRBD2 identical over 10 bases. From germline, CDR1 is LGHDT and CDR2 YNNKEL (reference sequence). Trimming at V came to 1 base and at J to 8 bases, leaving 5 bases not matched to a gene. This CDR3 spans 14 amino acids. CDR3 amino acids: CASSQGGSGRQQYF. CDR3 DNA: TGTGCCAGCAGCCAAGGGGGTAGCGGGAGGCAGCAGTACTTC.

This clonotype has a count of ten or more. V usage is TRBV20-1 and J usage is TRBJ2-3, with TRBD2 identical over 9 bases. The CDR3 runs 14 residues. The germline V gene has CDR1 DFQATT and CDR2 SNEGSKA (reference sequence). V shed 4 bases, J shed 4 bases, and the junction held 6 bases outside the gene matches. As DNA, the CDR3 is TGCAGTGCTAAAAACATAGCGGGAGCAGATACGCAGTATTTT. Amino acid sequence: CSAKNIAGADTQYF.

This clonotype came up a few times. CDR3 protein: CASSLNSGRATDTQYF. CDR3 sequence (DNA): TGTGCCAGCAGTTTAAATAGCGGGAGGGCTACAGATACGCAGTATTTT. The rearrangement joins TRBV27 to TRBJ2-3; 11 nucleotides agree with TRBD2. There are 16 residues in the CDR3. CDR1 is MNHEY, CDR2 SMNVEV, per germline (reference sequence). Trimming took 2 bases from V and 3 from J; bases not matched to a gene: 4.

Many counts were recorded for this clonotype. The rearrangement joins TRBV7-2 to TRBJ1-5; D remains ambiguous. Trimming removed 1 base from V and 4 bases from J, with 5 bases in between. Germline CDR1 is SGHTA and CDR2 is FQGNSA. The CDR3 runs to 13 residues. CDR3 nucleotide sequence: TGTGCCAGCAGCTTAGTCGAGAATCAGCCCCAGCATTTT. Protein product: CASSLVENQPQHF.

This clonotype has at least ten counts. The chain carries TRBV29-1 and TRBJ2-5, with D unresolved. Trimming removed 4 bases from V and 3 bases from J, with 6 bases in between. CDR1 and CDR2 (germline): SQVTM, ANQGSEA. This CDR3 region has 11 residues. CDR3 loop: CSVVTEETQYF. The CDR3 DNA sequence: TGCAGCGTTGTAACGGAAGAGACCCAGTACTTC.

This clonotype was detected many times. The gene calls are TRBV29-1 and TRBJ2-5; TRBD1 matches at 11 bases. Germline trimming cut 4 bases from V and 3 bases from J; bases unmatched to any gene: 10. The CDR3 runs 16 residues. Germline V gene data show CDR1 as SQVTM and CDR2 as ANQGSEA. CDR3 in DNA: TGCAGCGTTGTACCCCCGGGACAGGGGGTCGAAGAGACCCAGTACTTC. Translation: CSVVPPGQGVEETQYF.

This clonotype was detected many times. The chain uses TRBV20-1 and TRBJ2-2; 8 bases line up with TRBD2. Trimming took 3 bases from V and 1 from J; bases not matched to a gene: 7. Germline V gives CDR1 DFQATT, CDR2 SNEGSKA (reference sequence). This CDR3 contains 16 residues. The CDR3 DNA follows: TGCAGTGCTAGTGGGCGGGGGGCCAGGAACACCGGGGAGCTGTTTTTT. Amino acids: CSASGRGARNTGELFF.

Ten or more counts support this clonotype. This chain connects TRBV6-4 to TRBJ2-2; 11 bases fit TRBD2. CDR3 length equals 16 residues. V trimming: 6 bases; J trimming: 2 bases; junction bases outside the gene matches: 5. Germline V gene sequence: CDR1 MRHNA, CDR2 SNTAGT. In DNA, the CDR3 is TGTGCCAGCAGCCGGGGACTAGCGGACAACACCGGGGAGCTGTTTTTT. Amino acid sequence: CASSRGLADNTGELFF.

This clonotype was seen only a few times. CDR3 sequence: CSAIRGQAGGQPQHF. Here the CDR3 DNA reads TGCAGTGCTATAAGAGGACAGGCTGGGGGTCAGCCCCAGCATTTT. This chain uses TRBV20-1 with TRBJ1-5, with TRBD1 identical over 7 bases. The J segment lost 6 bases and the V segment lost 4 bases, leaving 12 bases of the junction unmatched. Per germline, CDR1 DFQATT and CDR2 SNEGSKA (reference sequence). CDR3 length: 15 residues.

This clonotype showed up many times. The chain combines TRBV7-9 with TRBJ1-1, with D maybe TRBD1 (5 bases). V was clipped by 4 bases and J by 0 bases, with 18 bases between them. The CDR3 covers 17 residues. In germline, CDR1 is SEHNR, CDR2 FQNEAQ (reference sequence). CDR3 DNA sequence: TGTGCCAGCAGCTGGACTCCCACGGGGCAAATGAACACTGAAGCTTTCTTT. Translated: CASSWTPTGQMNTEAFF.

This clonotype was counted many times. The rearrangement links TRBV7-9 to TRBJ2-3; TRBD1 matches 11 bases. The J segment lost 4 bases and the V segment lost 4 bases, leaving 10 bases of the junction unmatched. CDR1 and CDR2 (germline): SEHNR, FQNEAQ (reference sequence). The CDR3 sequence is 17 residues long. In nucleotides, the CDR3 is TGTGCCAGCAGCTCACCACGGGACAGGGGGTGGCCAGATACGCAGTATTTT. As protein: CASSSPRDRGWPDTQYF.

This chain connects TRBV15 to TRBJ2-5, with TRBD1 matching 8 bases. The junction had 14 bases not matched to a gene; V was cut back by 1 base and J by 7 bases. Germline CDR1 is LNHNV and CDR2 is YYDKDF (reference sequence). CDR3 size: 17 residues. CDR3: CATSRVGTGPSAVTQYF. CDR3 in DNA: TGTGCCACCAGCAGAGTGGGGACAGGCCCTTCTGCAGTGACCCAGTACTTC.

This clonotype has just a few counts. This chain uses TRBV3-1 with TRBJ1-2; D is unresolved. V shed 4 bases and J shed 6 bases, with 15 bases lying between them. This CDR3 is built from 14 residues. Germline V lookup: CDR1 LGHDT, CDR2 YNNKEL (reference sequence). Written as DNA, the CDR3 is TGTGCCAGCAGCCTTCGACAAGAGACGAATGGCTACACCTTC. It translates to CASSLRQETNGYTF.

This clonotype was recorded a few times. This chain connects TRBV15 to TRBJ1-4; D is uncertain. Trimming left V 0 bases short and J 2 bases short, with 16 bases between. The CDR3 extends over 18 amino acids. Germline loops: CDR1 LNHNV, CDR2 YYDKDF (reference sequence). The CDR3 coding sequence is TGTGCCACCAGCAGAGATCCGATGACGGTCCCGACTAATGAAAAACTGTTTTTT. Amino acid sequence: CATSRDPMTVPTNEKLFF.

The chain employs TRBV7-3 and TRBJ2-5; 12 bases map to TRBD2. Germline V gives CDR1 SGHTA, CDR2 FQGTGA. Unmatched junction bases numbered 9, after V lost 5 bases and J lost 5 bases. The CDR3 loop spans 16 amino acids. The CDR3: CASSPTSGGEDETQYF. The CDR3 nucleotides are TGTGCCAGCAGCCCGACTAGCGGGGGTGAGGATGAGACCCAGTACTTC.

This clonotype was picked up many times. The chain combines TRBV11-2 with TRBJ2-7; the match to TRBD2 covers 10 bases. V was pared by 1 base and J by 4 bases, with 13 bases of the junction left unmatched. There are 18 residues in the CDR3. Germline lookup yields CDR1 SGHAT and CDR2 FQNNGV. The CDR3 DNA is TGTGCCAGCAGCTTAGTTCATCCTAGCGGGAGCATCGGGTACGAGCAGTACTTC. Its translation is CASSLVHPSGSIGYEQYF. The variable domain in full, with the rest retrieved from reference TRBV11-2 and TRBJ2-7, is EAGVAQSPRYKIIEKRQSVAFWCNPISGHATLYWYQQILGQGPKLLIQFQNNGVVDDSQLPKDRFSAERLKGVDSTLKIQPAKLEDSAVYLCASSLVHPSGSIGYEQYFGPGTRLTVT.

This clonotype appeared many times. J is TRBJ2-7 and V is TRBV12-3 or TRBV12-4, with TRBD1 as a possible D gene (6 bases). Trimming cost V 6 bases and J 2 bases, with 11 bases left between them. CDR3 size: 13 residues. DNA of the CDR3: TGTGCCAGCAGCACCGGGACACCCTACGAGCAGTACTTC. This sequence encodes CASSTGTPYEQYF.

The J gene is TRBJ2-7, the V gene TRBV3-1; perhaps D is TRBD1 or TRBD2 (6 bases each). The V and J ends lost 6 bases and 5 bases respectively, with 14 bases between them. Germline-derived CDR1 and CDR2 are LGHDT and YNNKEL (reference sequence). The CDR3 loop spans 13 amino acids. In DNA, the CDR3 is TGTGCCAGCAGGGGGGCAGGGAGGCACGAGCAGTACTTC. This gives the protein CASRGAGRHEQYF.

This clonotype came up many times. The gene calls are TRBV11-2 and TRBJ2-3, with D tentatively TRBD1 or TRBD2 (6 bases each). The CDR3 contains 16 residues. The V gene's germline CDR1 is SGHAT and CDR2 FQNNGV. Trimming left V 5 bases short and J 1 base short, with 16 bases between. CDR3: CASSVFGGKGTDTQYF. As DNA, the CDR3 is TGTGCCAGCAGCGTCTTCGGGGGCAAGGGCACAGATACGCAGTATTTT. The full variable domain, rest sourced from reference TRBV11-2 and TRBJ2-3, is EAGVAQSPRYKIIEKRQSVAFWCNPISGHATLYWYQQILGQGPKLLIQFQNNGVVDDSQLPKDRFSAERLKGVDSTLKIQPAKLEDSAVYLCASSVFGGKGTDTQYFGPGTRLTVL.

V is TRBV15 and J is TRBJ2-5, with D unresolved. Trimming removed 3 bases from V and 0 bases from J, with 8 bases in between. Germline CDR1 reads LNHNV; CDR2 reads YYDKDF (reference sequence). The CDR3 extends over 14 amino acids. DNA for the CDR3: TGTGCCACCAGCAGGGAGACGTACCAAGAGACCCAGTACTTC. It codes for CATSRETYQETQYF.

At least ten counts were recorded for this clonotype. At one end the junction does not follow the germline gene, possibly because of a read error. This chain joins TRBV7-7 and TRBJ2-1; 8 positions match TRBD2. CDR1 and CDR2 (germline): SSHAT, FNYEAQ (reference sequence). CDR3 size: 15 residues. Written as DNA, the CDR3 is TGTGCTAGCAGCTTTTCCCCCCGGGAGGGAGGTGAGCAGTTCTTC. Translation: CASSFSPREGGEQFF.